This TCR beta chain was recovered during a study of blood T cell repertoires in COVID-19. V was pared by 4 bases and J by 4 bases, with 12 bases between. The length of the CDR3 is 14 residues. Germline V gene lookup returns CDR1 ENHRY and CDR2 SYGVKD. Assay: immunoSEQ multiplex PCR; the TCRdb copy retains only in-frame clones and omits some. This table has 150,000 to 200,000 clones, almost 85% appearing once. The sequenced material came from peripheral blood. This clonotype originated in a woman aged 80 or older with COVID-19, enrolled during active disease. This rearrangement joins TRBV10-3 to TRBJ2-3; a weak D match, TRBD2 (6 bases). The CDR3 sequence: CAISGRGAADTQYF. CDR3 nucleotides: TGTGCCATCAGTGGTCGCGGGGCCGCAGATACGCAGTATTTT.